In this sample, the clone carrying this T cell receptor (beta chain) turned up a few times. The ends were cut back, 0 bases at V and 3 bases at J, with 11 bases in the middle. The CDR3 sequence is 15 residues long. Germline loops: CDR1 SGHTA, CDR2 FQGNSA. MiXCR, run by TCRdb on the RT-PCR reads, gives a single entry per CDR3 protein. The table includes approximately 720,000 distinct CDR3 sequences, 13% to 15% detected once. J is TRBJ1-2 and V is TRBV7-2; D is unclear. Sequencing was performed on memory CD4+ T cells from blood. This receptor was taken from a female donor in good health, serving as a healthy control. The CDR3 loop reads CASSLAYGGYYGYTF. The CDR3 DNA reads TGTGCCAGCAGCTTAGCGTATGGCGGGTACTATGGCTACACCTTC.